This record looks at one TCR beta chain sequence and its context. Its antigen is not identified. The data originate from a study of T cells in Graves' hyperthyroidism and ophthalmopathy. The CDR3 is 15 residues long. Deletions cut 5 bases from V and 3 bases from J, with 18 bases between. Germline V CDR1 and CDR2: SGHRS, YFSETQ. Study-wide results and limits: From stable hyperthyroidism, ophthalmopathy was set apart by a 13 V-J model. Most clonotypes expanded in the thyroid (above 0.001) were also present in blood.

The source material, RNA transcripts, was used to amplify TCR beta CDR3 regions. TCR CDR3 regions were first amplified by RT-PCR with HTBI primers. One entry per CDR3 protein results from TCRdb running MiXCR on the multiplex PCR reads. There are about 660,000 distinct CDR3 sequences in the sample; about 45% occur only once, and less than 8.5% lies in the top ten. Patients showing uncontrolled infection, other autoimmune disease, pregnancy or lactation were ineligible. Diagnoses used clinical symptoms, serum thyroxine and TRAb, thyroid ultrasound and orbital computed tomography. The rearrangement joins TRBV5-1 to TRBJ2-7; weak D call: TRBD1 (5 bases). Sequencing was carried out using peripheral blood or thyroid tissue (not recorded which). This TCR was sampled from an adult man with Graves' disease, either hyperthyroidism or ophthalmopathy (not recorded which). CDR3 sequence: CASSKTALSHYEQYF. The CDR3 nucleotides read TGCGCCAGCAGTAAGACAGCCCTTAGCCACTACGAGCAGTACTTC.